Shown below are 19 T cell receptor beta chains from a single sample sequenced in a study of T-cell reconstitution after alpha-beta-depleted transplantation in children. Construction of the TCRbeta library involved unique molecular identifiers. Each CDR3 protein gets one entry after TCRdb re-called the PCR reads with MiXCR. This table has some 500,000 distinct CDR3 sequences, about 17% appearing once. The source material was PBMCs from the stem cell graft donor, sampled from the stem cell graft. Receptor source: a human donor who donated a stem cell graft to a child with acute lymphoblastic leukemia.

This clonotype was seen a few times. J is TRBJ2-7 and V is TRBV2; D call uncertain. Germline assignment: CDR1 SNHLY and CDR2 FYNNEI. Trimming cost V 9 bases and J 2 bases, with 23 bases left between them. The CDR3 is 16 amino acids. The CDR3, as DNA: TGTGCCAGTACGACCGACATAAGGGCCTACGCCTACGAGCAGTACTTC. Amino acids: CASTTDIRAYAYEQYF.

In regard to this clonotype: At one boundary the junction diverges from the germline segment, which might be a read error. The chain employs TRBV30 and TRBJ2-1, with 11 positions matching TRBD2. From germline, CDR1 is GTSNPN and CDR2 SVGIG (reference sequence). The CDR3 has 13 amino acids. The chain's CDR3 is CAWSLTSGSCEIF. As DNA, the CDR3 is TGTGCCTGGAGTTTAACTAGCGGGAGCTGCGAGATCTTC.

The chain employs TRBV7-2 and TRBJ2-7, with 9 positions matching TRBD2. Germline V lookup: CDR1 SGHTA, CDR2 FQGNSA. After removal of 5 bases from V and 2 bases from J, the junction contained 7 bases not matched to a gene. The CDR3 is 15 amino acids. As DNA, the CDR3 is TGTGCCAGCAGCCTCGGGACTAGCCGTACCTACGAGCAGTACTTC. Protein product: CASSLGTSRTYEQYF.

This clonotype was found a few times. J is TRBJ2-7 and V is TRBV5-1; D not resolved. Germline V CDR1 and CDR2: SGHRS, YFSETQ. Trimming removed 1 base from V and 3 bases from J, with 5 bases in between. This CDR3 comprises 12 residues. CDR3 region: CASSLNNYEQYF. CDR3 coding DNA: TGCGCCAGCAGCTTGAACAACTACGAGCAGTACTTC.

The chain carries TRBV20-1 and TRBJ2-1; 12 bases fit TRBD1. The germline gives CDR1 DFQATT, CDR2 SNEGSKA (reference sequence). The CDR3 totals 15 residues. V lost 1 base, J lost 9 bases, and 7 bases stayed unmatched. The CDR3 DNA reads TGCAGTGCTAGAGTGAGGGACAGGGGGCTTGGTGAGCAGTTCTTC. Encoded protein: CSARVRDRGLGEQFF.

V gene TRBV30 combines with J gene TRBJ1-5; 9 bases fit TRBD1. Germline lookup yields CDR1 GTSNPN and CDR2 SVGIG (reference sequence). The length of the CDR3 is 14 residues. V was clipped by 2 bases and J by 6 bases; unmatched bases: 5. CDR3 in DNA: TGTGCCTGGAGTCCTACAGGGGGCTCTCAGCCCCAGCATTTT. As protein: CAWSPTGGSQPQHF.

CDR3 region: CASSRTSSRTEAFF. The CDR3 DNA sequence: TGTGCCAGCAGTCGGACAAGTTCGCGGACTGAAGCTTTCTTT. The chain employs TRBV2 and TRBJ1-1, with D possibly TRBD1 on 5 matching bases. V dropped 5 bases and J dropped 5 bases, with 15 bases sitting between them. The CDR3 has 14 amino acids. CDR1 and CDR2 from the germline V gene are SNHLY and FYNNEI.

This clonotype was counted many times. A read error may account for a junction end that differs from germline. The rearrangement links TRBV12-3 or TRBV12-4 to TRBJ2-3; TRBD2 agrees at 10 bases. This CDR3 region has 15 residues. The DNA for the CDR3 is TGCGCCAGCAGCTTGACTAGCGGGAGCACAGATACGCAGTATTTT. It specifies CASSLTSGSTDTQYF.

This clonotype was seen a few times. The chain uses TRBV4-1 and TRBJ2-1, with D hard to call. V lost 0 bases to trimming and J lost 10 bases, with 7 bases between them. This CDR3 comprises 12 residues. From germline, CDR1 is MGHRA and CDR2 YSYEKL. CDR3 residues: CASSQDALEQFF. CDR3 coding DNA: TGCGCCAGCAGCCAAGACGCCTTGGAGCAGTTCTTC.

The chain is built from TRBV5-1 and TRBJ2-7, with 7 bases identical to TRBD1. The ends lost 4 bases at V and 2 bases at J; junction bases unmatched: 6. The CDR3 runs 14 residues. Germline-derived CDR1 and CDR2 are SGHRS and YFSETQ. CDR3 sequence: CASSGRQGTYEQYF. The DNA of the CDR3 is TGCGCCAGCAGCGGGCGACAGGGTACCTACGAGCAGTACTTC. The full variable domain, with the rest looked up from reference TRBV5-1 and TRBJ2-7, is KAGVTQTPRYLIKTRGQQVTLSCSPISGHRSVSWYQQTPGQGLQFLFEYFSETQRNKGNFPGRFSGRQFSNSRSEMNVSTLELGDSALYLCASSGRQGTYEQYFGPGTRLTVT.

The rearrangement joins TRBV5-1 to TRBJ2-1; TRBD2 matches 7 bases. The CDR3 runs to 14 residues. The V gene end was trimmed by 3 bases and the J gene end by 4 bases; junction bases not matched to a gene: 4. In germline, CDR1 is SGHRS, CDR2 YFSETQ. CDR3 sequence reads: CASSSTSVYNEQFF. The CDR3 bases are TGCGCCAGCAGCTCAACTAGCGTGTACAATGAGCAGTTCTTC.

This clonotype appeared a few times. This sequence joins TRBV5-5 and TRBJ1-1; D not resolved. The germline V gene has CDR1 SGHKS and CDR2 YYEKEE (reference sequence). V lost 3 bases, J lost 3 bases, and 12 bases lay in between. The CDR3 spans 14 residues. CDR3 amino acids: CASSWMLAYTEAFF. Here the CDR3 DNA reads TGTGCCAGCAGCTGGATGTTGGCCTACACTGAAGCTTTCTTT.

A remark on this clonotype: Because the CDR3 is missing its conserved closing phenylalanine or tryptophan, this is likely a read error. The V gene is TRBV12-3 or TRBV12-4, the J gene TRBJ2-1; TRBD2 matches 7 bases. This CDR3 comprises 14 residues. V lost 7 bases, J lost 7 bases, and 10 bases stayed unmatched. CDR3 DNA: TGTGCCAGCACCACCGGCGGGAGAAGAAATGAGCAGTTCCTC. Its protein is CASTTGGRRNEQFL.

This rearrangement joins TRBV24-1 to TRBJ2-1; 7 bases agree with TRBD2. Germline CDR1 is KGHDR and CDR2 is SFDVKD. The CDR3 has 18 amino acids. V lost 2 bases, J lost 0 bases, and 9 bases stayed unmatched. CDR3 DNA: TGTGCCACCAGTGATTCTTTCGGAGGCGGGAGCTCCTACAATGAGCAGTTCTTC. It is translated as CATSDSFGGGSSYNEQFF.

The V gene is TRBV12-3 or TRBV12-4, the J gene TRBJ2-3; D is possibly TRBD1 or TRBD2 (5 bases each). Trimming pared 6 bases from V and 4 bases from J, leaving 14 bases between. The CDR3 consists of 14 residues. DNA for the CDR3: TGTGCCAGCAGCCGGGACCAAAGGCCAGATACGCAGTATTTT. It codes for CASSRDQRPDTQYF.

This clonotype turned up a few times. This chain links TRBV9 with TRBJ1-3; D is possibly TRBD1 (5 bases). Trimming shortened V by 4 bases and J by 8 bases, and 19 bases separated the two germline ends. The CDR3 totals 15 residues. Germline V gives CDR1 SGDLS, CDR2 YYNGEE. Here the CDR3 reads CASSRGERDRDTIYF. For the CDR3, the DNA is TGTGCCAGCAGCCGCGGCGAGAGGGACCGGGACACCATATATTTT.

This clonotype has more than one count but fewer than ten. Germline and junction disagree at one end, which may indicate a read error. The J gene is TRBJ2-1, the V gene TRBV7-9; D is perhaps TRBD1 (6 bases). This CDR3 has 12 residues. CDR1 is SEHNR and CDR2 is FQNEAQ in the germline V gene (reference sequence). CDR3: CASSLATGYPRF. CDR3 nucleotides: TGTGCCAGCAGCTTAGCCACAGGGTACCCCAGGTTC.

The chain is built from TRBV6-1 and TRBJ1-4; D gene unclear. The CDR3 sequence is 14 residues long. Trimming took 5 bases from V and 4 from J, leaving 11 bases between them. From germline, CDR1 is MNHNS and CDR2 SASEGT. The CDR3 DNA sequence: TGTGCCAGCAGTCCTCAGCGATATAATGAAAAACTGTTTTTT. It is translated as CASSPQRYNEKLFF.

This rearrangement joins TRBV5-1 to TRBJ2-1; 7 bases are shared with TRBD2. J lost 2 bases, V lost 5 bases, and 7 bases had no gene match. Germline values: CDR1 SGHRS, CDR2 YFSETQ. The CDR3 has 15 amino acids. CDR3 amino acids: CASRTSGTTYNEQFF. DNA of the CDR3: TGCGCCAGCAGAACTTCCGGGACTACCTACAATGAGCAGTTCTTC.